This TCR beta chain was recorded in a study of blood T cell repertoires in COVID-19. Study overall: The analysed material was cDNA or gDNA that came from T cells, B-cell-depleted T cells, or PBMCs.

V gave up 4 bases and J gave up 3 bases; unmatched junction bases: 14. This CDR3 comprises 18 residues. The germline V gene encodes CDR1 SGHRS and CDR2 YFSETQ. As handled by the study authors: Reference gene primer amplification gave nucleated cell count estimates. Profiling relied on immunoSEQ multiplex PCR, and the TCRdb table lists in-frame clones only, not all of them. Clone size and the V and J calls come from that table; the DNA yielded D and trimming. The repertoire has under 300,000 clones, around 86% of them found once; the top ten carry about 7.6%. The chain has TRBV5-1 and TRBJ2-1; 9 nucleotides match TRBD1. This TCR came from a woman aged 70-85 years with active or convalescent COVID-19. The specimen was peripheral blood. CDR3 DNA sequence: TGCGCCAGCAGCCGCGTCCCGGGACAGGGAGATGTCTACAATGAGCAGTTCTTC. Translated: CASSRVPGQGDVYNEQFF.